Listed below are T cell receptor beta chains from one sample, sequenced in a study of identical twins. Using its own MiXCR run on the 5' RACE reads, TCRdb lists one record per CDR3 protein. The sample yields some 460,000 distinct CDR3 sequences, 11% to 15% seen once. This sample was also put to use in a study of yellow fever vaccine responses in identical twins.

Input material: CD4+ T cells sorted from blood. The source is a woman aged 18-29 years in good health. The CDR3 runs from the conserved cysteine through the conserved F or W. Each record gives: CDR3 protein, CDR3 DNA, D gene, clone size, J gene, V gene. A D gene is named only where the DNA matches it firmly. The size field is filled for only some rows; it gives once, few, many or a size class.

CDR3: CASSRTTIGDYGYTF
DNA: TGTGCCAGCAGTCGAACCACGATTGGGGACTATGGCTACACCTTC
D: NA
size: NA
J: TRBJ1-2
V: TRBV27

CDR3: CATSPRATDTQYF
DNA: TGTGCCACCAGTCCTCGAGCGACAGATACGCAGTATTTT
D: NA
size: NA
J: TRBJ2-3
V: TRBV24-1

CDR3: CASSLGWTGQANVLTF
DNA: TGTGCCAGCAGCTTAGGCTGGACAGGGCAGGCCAACGTCCTGACTTTC
D: TRBD1
size: NA
J: TRBJ2-6
V: TRBV7-3

CDR3: CAWTGTPYEQYF
DNA: TGTGCCTGGACCGGGACTCCCTACGAGCAGTACTTC
D: NA
size: NA
J: TRBJ2-7
V: TRBV30

CDR3: CASSLRDFTDTQYF
DNA: TGCGCCAGCAGCTTGCGGGACTTCACAGATACGCAGTATTTT
D: NA
size: NA
J: TRBJ2-3
V: TRBV5-1

CDR3: CASSRAGGGQLPDTQYF
DNA: TGCGCCAGCAGTCGGGCGGGAGGTGGTCAGTTGCCAGATACGCAGTATTTT
D: TRBD2
size: NA
J: TRBJ2-3
V: TRBV5-1

CDR3: CASSEGQGLSPLHF
DNA: TGTGCCAGCAGTGAGGGACAGGGGTTGTCACCCCTCCACTTT
D: TRBD1
size: few
J: TRBJ1-6
V: TRBV25-1

CDR3: CASSLFGTPSYEQYF
DNA: TGTGCCAGCAGCTTGTTCGGGACCCCTTCCTACGAGCAGTACTTC
D: NA
size: many
J: TRBJ2-7
V: TRBV5-6

CDR3: CASRPWSGVETQYF
DNA: TGTGCCAGCAGACCTTGGAGTGGCGTGGAGACCCAGTACTTC
D: NA
size: NA
J: TRBJ2-5
V: TRBV6-1

CDR3: CASSVEASSGSMKMVKNIQYF
DNA: TGTGCCAGCAGCGTCGAAGCCTCTAGCGGGAGTATGAAGATGGTCAAAAACATTCAGTACTTC
D: TRBD2
size: few
J: TRBJ2-4
V: TRBV9

CDR3: CASSGFVSGGTDTQYF
DNA: TGTGCCAGCAGCGGGTTCGTCTCGGGGGGCACAGATACGCAGTATTTT
D: NA
size: NA
J: TRBJ2-3
V: TRBV9

CDR3: CASRTLFNTEAFF
DNA: TGTGCCAGCAGAACGCTATTCAACACTGAAGCTTTCTTT
D: NA
size: few
J: TRBJ1-1
V: TRBV6-1

CDR3: CASIVSGGAPGELFF
DNA: TGTGCCAGCATTGTTAGCGGGGGGGCCCCCGGGGAGCTGTTTTTT
D: TRBD2
size: NA
J: TRBJ2-2
V: TRBV2

CDR3: CASSLLGGGSTDTQYF
DNA: TGTGCCAGCAGCCTCCTGGGGGGGGGTAGCACAGATACGCAGTATTTT
D: TRBD2
size: many
J: TRBJ2-3
V: TRBV7-3

CDR3: CASSLLTSGGRQFF
DNA: TGTGCCAGCAGTTTATTGACTAGCGGGGGACGGCAGTTCTTC
D: TRBD2
size: NA
J: TRBJ2-1
V: TRBV28

CDR3: CASTLEGTSYNEQFF
DNA: TGCGCCAGCACCTTGGAGGGGACTTCGTACAATGAGCAGTTCTTC
D: NA
size: NA
J: TRBJ2-1
V: TRBV5-1

CDR3: CASSSILHSGRPRQFF
DNA: TGTGCCAGCAGCTCAATCCTTCACTCAGGGAGGCCGCGACAGTTCTTC
D: NA
size: NA
J: TRBJ2-1
V: TRBV7-2

CDR3: CASSLAAVYEQYF
DNA: TGTGCCAGCAGCTTAGCTGCAGTCTACGAGCAGTACTTC
D: NA
size: many
J: TRBJ2-7
V: TRBV7-2

CDR3: CASSLSVLGGTQYF
DNA: TGTGCCAGCAGCTTAAGCGTGTTAGGGGGGACCCAGTACTTC
D: NA
size: NA
J: TRBJ2-5
V: TRBV7-2

CDR3: CSALAWDSHTANTEAFF
DNA: TGCAGTGCTCTAGCCTGGGACAGTCATACGGCAAACACTGAAGCTTTCTTT
D: TRBD1
size: NA
J: TRBJ1-1
V: TRBV20-1

CDR3: CAIRSQHGELFF
DNA: TGTGCCATCAGGAGTCAACACGGGGAGCTGTTTTTT
D: NA
size: NA
J: TRBJ2-2
V: TRBV10-3

CDR3: CASRDPGDTGELFF
DNA: TGTGCCAGCAGAGACCCCGGGGACACCGGGGAGCTGTTTTTT
D: NA
size: few
J: TRBJ2-2
V: TRBV28

CDR3: CASSLALQGRTDTQYF
DNA: TGTGCCAGCAGCTTAGCTCTACAGGGGCGGACAGATACGCAGTATTTT
D: TRBD1
size: NA
J: TRBJ2-3
V: TRBV11-1

CDR3: CAGKTGTVGSGANVLTF
DNA: TGTGCCGGTAAAACCGGGACAGTTGGCTCTGGGGCCAACGTCCTGACTTTC
D: TRBD1
size: NA
J: TRBJ2-6
V: TRBV7-2

CDR3: CASSNLAGVSDEQFF
DNA: TGCGCCAGCAGCAACCTAGCGGGAGTTAGTGATGAGCAGTTCTTC
D: TRBD2
size: many
J: TRBJ2-1
V: TRBV4-3

CDR3: CASSQSGVRNTGELFF
DNA: TGTGCCAGCAGCCAATCGGGGGTGAGGAACACCGGGGAGCTGTTTTTT
D: NA
size: NA
J: TRBJ2-2
V: TRBV21-1

CDR3: CASSRGGGRNTEAFF
DNA: TGTGCCAGCAGTAGGGGGGGAGGTCGGAACACTGAAGCTTTCTTT
D: NA
size: NA
J: TRBJ1-1
V: TRBV27

CDR3: CASSSGTGGAYNEQFF
DNA: TGTGCCAGCAGCTCCGGGACAGGGGGTGCCTACAATGAGCAGTTCTTC
D: TRBD1
size: few
J: TRBJ2-1
V: TRBV5-6

CDR3: CSAREATSDRNEQFF
DNA: TGCAGTGCTCGAGAAGCGACTAGCGATCGCAATGAGCAGTTCTTC
D: TRBD2
size: few
J: TRBJ2-1
V: TRBV20-1

CDR3: CASTVRGDPNNEQYF
DNA: TGTGCCAGCACGGTCCGGGGGGACCCAAACAACGAGCAGTACTTC
D: TRBD2
size: NA
J: TRBJ2-7
V: TRBV25-1

CDR3: CASSFHGVEETQYF
DNA: TGTGCCAGCAGCTTTCACGGGGTGGAGGAGACCCAGTACTTC
D: NA
size: NA
J: TRBJ2-5
V: TRBV7-2

CDR3: CASRRSGQGKDGYTF
DNA: TGTGCCAGCAGACGCTCCGGACAGGGAAAGGATGGCTACACCTTC
D: TRBD1
size: NA
J: TRBJ1-2
V: TRBV6-1

CDR3: CSVGRVPGQRSETQYF
DNA: TGCAGCGTTGGGCGGGTCCCGGGCCAGAGGTCAGAGACCCAGTACTTC
D: NA
size: many
J: TRBJ2-5
V: TRBV29-1

CDR3: CASSSGTSIYEQYF
DNA: TGCGCCAGCAGCTCCGGGACTAGCATTTACGAGCAGTACTTC
D: TRBD2
size: NA
J: TRBJ2-7
V: TRBV4-3

CDR3: CATNSFSNQPQHF
DNA: TGTGCCACCAATTCTTTCAGCAATCAGCCCCAGCATTTT
D: NA
size: NA
J: TRBJ1-5
V: TRBV24-1

CDR3: CASSRKRGGPITSTDTQYF
DNA: TGTGCCAGCAGCCGCAAGCGGGGGGGCCCGATAACTAGCACAGATACGCAGTATTTT
D: TRBD2
size: few
J: TRBJ2-3
V: TRBV2

CDR3: CASSYPTNIPYEQYF
DNA: TGTGCCAGCAGCTACCCGACTAACATACCTTACGAGCAGTACTTC
D: NA
size: few
J: TRBJ2-7
V: TRBV7-8

CDR3: CASSLRRDGETQYF
DNA: TGTGCCAGCAGCTTAAGGCGGGACGGGGAGACCCAGTACTTC
D: NA
size: NA
J: TRBJ2-5
V: TRBV11-2

CDR3: CASSLIGLEQFF
DNA: TGTGCCAGCAGCTTAATAGGTCTAGAGCAGTTCTTC
D: NA
size: NA
J: TRBJ2-1
V: TRBV11-2